The present T cell receptor (beta chain) was sequenced within a study of T-cell reconstitution after alpha-beta-depleted transplantation in children. The authors prepared the TCRbeta library with unique molecular identifiers. One entry per CDR3 protein results from TCRdb running MiXCR on the PCR reads. The sample yields roughly 300,000 distinct CDR3 sequences, approximately 10% seen once. The V gene's germline CDR1 is MDHEN and CDR2 SYDVKM. Germline trimming cut 6 bases from V and 5 bases from J; bases unmatched to any gene: 4. The CDR3 covers 14 residues. Overall study results and limits: About two months after transplant, alpha-beta T cells reportedly came from several hundred expanded graft clones. One year post-transplant, T-cell counts and diversity were largely derived from T cells produced anew.

This clonotype occurred many times. What it recognizes is unknown. The chain recombines TRBV28 with TRBJ2-2, with TRBD1 identical over 9 bases. The specimen was peripheral blood, collected 180 days after TCRalphabeta/CD19-depleted stem cell transplant. The sequence was collected from a male patient between 2 and 9 years old who had a stem cell transplant for chronic granulomatous disease, so the T cells may come from the graft donor. The CDR3 bases are TGTGCCAGCAGAACGGGACAGGGAACCGGGGAGCTGTTTTTT. Amino acids: CASRTGQGTGELFF.